This T cell receptor (beta chain) derives from a study of Tregs in tolerant kidney transplant recipients. Notes on the study in general: No direct test of biological reproducibility was done here.

In this sample, this clone turned up once. What it recognizes is unknown. Repertoires were generated with immunoSEQ multiplex PCR, while TCRdb's copy carries only in-frame clones and drops some. This sample has 200,000 to 300,000 clones, with 65% to 85% found just once. Trimming shortened V by 2 bases and J by 0 bases, and 11 bases separated the two germline ends. The CDR3 extends over 16 amino acids. Per germline, CDR1 MNHEY and CDR2 SVGAGI. The chain is built from TRBV6-5 and TRBJ1-3; D gene unclear. The clonotype was recovered from a human donor in good health. The sequenced sample was CD4+ T cells from blood. DNA for the CDR3: TGTGCCAGCAGTTACGTTGAGCCGAGCTCTGGAAACACCATATATTTT. This codes for CASSYVEPSSGNTIYF.